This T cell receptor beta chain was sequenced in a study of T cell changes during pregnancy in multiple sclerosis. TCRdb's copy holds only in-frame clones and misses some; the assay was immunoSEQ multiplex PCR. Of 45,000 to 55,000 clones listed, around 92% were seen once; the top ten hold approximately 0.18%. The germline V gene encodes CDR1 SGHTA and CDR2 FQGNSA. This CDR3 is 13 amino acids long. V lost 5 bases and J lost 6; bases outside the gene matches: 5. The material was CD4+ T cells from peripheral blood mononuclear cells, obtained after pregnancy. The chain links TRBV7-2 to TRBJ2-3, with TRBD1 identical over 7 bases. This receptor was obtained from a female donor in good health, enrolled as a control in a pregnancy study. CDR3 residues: CASSPGTADTQYF. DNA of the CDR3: TGTGCCAGCAGCCCCGGGACAGCCGATACGCAGTATTTT.